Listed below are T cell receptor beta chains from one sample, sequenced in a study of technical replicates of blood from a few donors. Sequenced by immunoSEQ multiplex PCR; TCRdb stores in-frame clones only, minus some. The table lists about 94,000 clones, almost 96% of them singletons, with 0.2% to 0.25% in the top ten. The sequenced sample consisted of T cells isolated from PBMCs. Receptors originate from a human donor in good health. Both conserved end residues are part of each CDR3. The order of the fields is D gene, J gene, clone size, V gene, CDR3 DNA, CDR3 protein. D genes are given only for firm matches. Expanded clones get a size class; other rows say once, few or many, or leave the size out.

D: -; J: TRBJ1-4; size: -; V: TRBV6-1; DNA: TGTGCCAGCAGTGAAAATTTGAGGGAGGAACTGTTTTTT; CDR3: CASSENLREELFF
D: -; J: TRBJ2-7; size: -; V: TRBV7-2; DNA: TGTGCCAGCAGCTTCTACTACGAGCAGTACTTC; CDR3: CASSFYYEQYF
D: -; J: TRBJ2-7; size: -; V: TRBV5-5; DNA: TGTGCCAGCAGCCCAGGGCTCCGACGTACTTTCCACGAGCAGTACTTC; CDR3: CASSPGLRRTFHEQYF
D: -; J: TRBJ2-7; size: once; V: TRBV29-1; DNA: TGCAGCGTAGGCCAGGGGCCCTCCTACGAGCAGTACTTC; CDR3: CSVGQGPSYEQYF
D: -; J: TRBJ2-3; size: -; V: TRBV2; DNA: TGTGCCAGCAGCCAGGTAGATACGCAGTATTTT; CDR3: CASSQVDTQYF
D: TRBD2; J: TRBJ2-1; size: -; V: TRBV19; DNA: TGTGCCAGTAGTATAGGAGCGGGAGGGCCTACCAATGAGCAGTTCTTC; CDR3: CASSIGAGGPTNEQFF
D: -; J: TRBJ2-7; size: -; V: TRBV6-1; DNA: TGTGCCAGCAGTGACACTTTCTCCTACGAGCAGTACTTC; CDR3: CASSDTFSYEQYF
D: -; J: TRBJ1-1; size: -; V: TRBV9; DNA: TGTGCCAGCAGCGCCAGACAGTTGACTGAAGCTTTCTTT; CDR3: CASSARQLTEAFF
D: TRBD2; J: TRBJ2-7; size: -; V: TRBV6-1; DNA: TGTGCCATCTTCTCCCGACGACTAGCCCACGAGCAGTACTTC; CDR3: CAIFSRRLAHEQYF
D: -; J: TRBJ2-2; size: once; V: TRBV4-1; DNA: TGCGCCAGCAGCCAAGATTTATTAGTAGCAGCGTCCACCGGGGAGCTGTTTTTT; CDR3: CASSQDLLVAASTGELFF
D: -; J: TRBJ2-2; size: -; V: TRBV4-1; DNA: TGCGCCAGCAGCCAAGATCACGGGAGCTCCGGGGAGCTGTTTTTT; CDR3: CASSQDHGSSGELFF
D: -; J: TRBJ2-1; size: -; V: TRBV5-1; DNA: TGCGCCAGCAGCGTGGCAGATAACAATGAGCAGTTCTTC; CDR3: CASSVADNNEQFF
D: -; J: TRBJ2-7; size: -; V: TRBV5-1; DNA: TGCGCCAGCAGCTGGTCCTACGGGGCCTACGAGCAGTACTTC; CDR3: CASSWSYGAYEQYF
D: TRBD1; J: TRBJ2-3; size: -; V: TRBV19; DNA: TGTGCCAGTAGTATCCGGGACAGGGGACAAAATACGCAGTATTTT; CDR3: CASSIRDRGQNTQYF
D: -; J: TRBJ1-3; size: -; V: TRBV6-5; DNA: TGTGCCAGCAGTTCCCTCCTCTCTGGAAACACCATATATTTT; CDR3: CASSSLLSGNTIYF
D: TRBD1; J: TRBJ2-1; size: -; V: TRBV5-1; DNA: TGCGCCAGCATAAAGACAGGGACGGATGAGCAGTTCTTC; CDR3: CASIKTGTDEQFF
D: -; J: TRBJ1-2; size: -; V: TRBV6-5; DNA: TGTGCCAGCAGTTACTTATTCCAGTATAATAACTATGGCTACACCTTC; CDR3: CASSYLFQYNNYGYTF
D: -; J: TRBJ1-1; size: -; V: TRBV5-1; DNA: TGCGCCAGCAGACCAAACGCTAACTCTGACAGTCGGTTCTCTGAAGCTTTCTTT; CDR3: CASRPNANSDSRFSEAFF
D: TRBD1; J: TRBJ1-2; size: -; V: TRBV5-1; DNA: TGCGCCAGCAGCTTGTCGGGCCAGGGGGGTCACTATGGCTACACCTTC; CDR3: CASSLSGQGGHYGYTF
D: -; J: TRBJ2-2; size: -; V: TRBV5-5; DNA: TGTGCCAGCAGGTGGGGCGCGGCGAACACCGGGGAGCTGTTTTTT; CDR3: CASRWGAANTGELFF
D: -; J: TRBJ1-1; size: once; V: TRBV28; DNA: TGTGCCAGCAAGACGTGGGGGGGAAAGAACACTGAAGCTTTCTTT; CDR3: CASKTWGGKNTEAFF
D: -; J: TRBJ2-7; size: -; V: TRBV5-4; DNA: TGTGCCAGCAGCTTTCATAGCCTCCCCTACGAGCAGTACTTC; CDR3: CASSFHSLPYEQYF
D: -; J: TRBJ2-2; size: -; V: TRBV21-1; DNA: TGTGCCAGCAGCAAAAAAGGCAGCTTACAGGGGGCGAGGGAGACCGGGGAGCTGTTTTTT; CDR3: CASSKKGSLQGARETGELFF
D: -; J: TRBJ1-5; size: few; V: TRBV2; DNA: TGTGCCAGCAGGGGGGGTTCCCTTAGCAATCAGCCCCAGCATTTT; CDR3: CASRGGSLSNQPQHF
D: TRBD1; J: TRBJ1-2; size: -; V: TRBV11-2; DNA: TGTGCCAGCAGCTCGACAGGGCCGGATGGCTACACCTTC; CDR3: CASSSTGPDGYTF
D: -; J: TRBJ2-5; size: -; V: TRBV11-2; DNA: TGTGCCAGCAGCCGAGGGCGGGGGCCGGAGACCCAGTACTTC; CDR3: CASSRGRGPETQYF
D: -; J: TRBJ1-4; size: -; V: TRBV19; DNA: TGTGCCAGTAGTATAGATTTGGACACATTTGAAAAACTGTTTTTT; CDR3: CASSIDLDTFEKLFF
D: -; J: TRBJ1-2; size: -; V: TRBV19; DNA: TGTGCCAGTAGTATAGCAGGAACCGGGGGGTATGGCTACACCTTC; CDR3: CASSIAGTGGYGYTF
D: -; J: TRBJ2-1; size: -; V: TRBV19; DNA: TGTGCCAGTAGTATACGGGGTGTGTGGGGCAATGAGCAGTTCTTC; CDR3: CASSIRGVWGNEQFF
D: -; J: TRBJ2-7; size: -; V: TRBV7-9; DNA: TGTGCCAGCAGCTTAAACTTAAACTCCTACGAGCAGTACTTC; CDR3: CASSLNLNSYEQYF
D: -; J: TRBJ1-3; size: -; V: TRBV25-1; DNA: TGTGCCAGCAGTGGAGGTCTACAGGCGACGGACACCATATATTTT; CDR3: CASSGGLQATDTIYF
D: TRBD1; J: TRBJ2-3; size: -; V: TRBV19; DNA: TGTGCCAGTAGTGCGGACAGGGAGGAAGATACGCAGTATTTT; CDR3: CASSADREEDTQYF
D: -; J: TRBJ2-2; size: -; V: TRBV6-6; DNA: TGTGCCAGCAGTTACCTTGCAGGGTCCACCGGGGAGCTGTTTTTT; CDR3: CASSYLAGSTGELFF
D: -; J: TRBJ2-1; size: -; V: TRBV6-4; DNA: TGTGCCAGCAGTGATACCCCCACGTCGGGTAATGAGCAGTTCTTC; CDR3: CASSDTPTSGNEQFF
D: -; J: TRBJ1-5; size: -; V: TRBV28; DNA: TGTGCCAGCACTCCGGGGTCTTCTGTGAATCAGCCCCAGCATTTT; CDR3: CASTPGSSVNQPQHF
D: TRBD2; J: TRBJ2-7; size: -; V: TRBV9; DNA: TGTGCCAGCAGCCTAGGACTAGCGACAGAGCAGTACTTC; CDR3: CASSLGLATEQYF
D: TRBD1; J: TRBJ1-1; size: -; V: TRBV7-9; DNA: TGTGCCAGCAGGGGAGGCAGGGGGTTCACTGAAGCTTTCTTT; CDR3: CASRGGRGFTEAFF
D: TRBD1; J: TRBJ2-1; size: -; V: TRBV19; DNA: TGTGCCGCCCGGGACAGTGGCTCCTACAATGAGCAGTTCTTC; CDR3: CAARDSGSYNEQFF
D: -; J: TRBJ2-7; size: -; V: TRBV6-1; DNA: TGTGCCAGCAGTGCGTCGCTGGCTTCCTACGAGCAGTACTTC; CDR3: CASSASLASYEQYF
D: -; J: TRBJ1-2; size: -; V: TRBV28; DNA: TGTGCCATTTCGACAGGCGGGGGATATGGCTACACCTTC; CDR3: CAISTGGGYGYTF
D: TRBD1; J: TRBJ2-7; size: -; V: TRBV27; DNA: TGTGCCAGCAGGACAGGGGGCGGAACCTACGAGCAGTACTTC; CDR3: CASRTGGGTYEQYF
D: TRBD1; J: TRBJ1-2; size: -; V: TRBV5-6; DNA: TGTGCCAGCAGCTTGGGGACAGGGGGTAGTGGCTACACCTTC; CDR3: CASSLGTGGSGYTF
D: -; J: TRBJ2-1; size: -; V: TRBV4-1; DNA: TGCGCCAGCAGGCGGCAGACGGACTCCTACAATGAGCAGTTCTTC; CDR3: CASRRQTDSYNEQFF
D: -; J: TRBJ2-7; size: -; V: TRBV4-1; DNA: TGCGCCAGCAGCCAATCGCTAATACTAGCCTACGAGCAGTACTTC; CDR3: CASSQSLILAYEQYF
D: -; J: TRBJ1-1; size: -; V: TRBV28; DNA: TGTGCCAGCAGTTCCAACCCACTCATGAACACTGAAGCTTTCTTT; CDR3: CASSSNPLMNTEAFF
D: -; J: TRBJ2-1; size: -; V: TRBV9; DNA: -; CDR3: CASSVAGGAEEFF
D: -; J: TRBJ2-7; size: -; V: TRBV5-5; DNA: TGTGCCAGCAGCTTGATCGGACAAGCTGAGCAGTACTTC; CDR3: CASSLIGQAEQYF
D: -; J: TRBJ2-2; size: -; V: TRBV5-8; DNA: TGTGCCAGCAGCCTAAAGCATTTCGTGAACACCGGGGAGCTGTTTTTT; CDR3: CASSLKHFVNTGELFF
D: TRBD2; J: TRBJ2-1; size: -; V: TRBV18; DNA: TGTGCCAGCTCTCCGCTAGCGGAGATCTACAATGAGCAGTTCTTC; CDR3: CASSPLAEIYNEQFF
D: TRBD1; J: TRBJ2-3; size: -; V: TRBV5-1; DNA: TGCGCCAGCAGCTCACAGGGGGCTGGAGATACGCAGTATTTT; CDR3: CASSSQGAGDTQYF